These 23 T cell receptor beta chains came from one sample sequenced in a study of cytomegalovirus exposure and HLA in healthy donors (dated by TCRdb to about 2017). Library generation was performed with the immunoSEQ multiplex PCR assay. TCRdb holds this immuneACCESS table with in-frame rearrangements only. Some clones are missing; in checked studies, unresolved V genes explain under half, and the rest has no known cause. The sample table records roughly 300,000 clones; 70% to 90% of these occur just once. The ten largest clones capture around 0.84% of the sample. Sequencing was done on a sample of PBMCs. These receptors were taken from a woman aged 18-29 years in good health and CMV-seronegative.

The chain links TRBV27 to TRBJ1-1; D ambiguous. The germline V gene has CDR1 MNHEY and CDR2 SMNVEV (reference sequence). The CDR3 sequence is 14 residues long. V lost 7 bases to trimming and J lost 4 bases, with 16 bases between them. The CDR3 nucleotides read TGTGCCAGCATCAGTCCGGGGTCGGGCACTGAAGCTTTCTTT. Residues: CASISPGSGTEAFF.

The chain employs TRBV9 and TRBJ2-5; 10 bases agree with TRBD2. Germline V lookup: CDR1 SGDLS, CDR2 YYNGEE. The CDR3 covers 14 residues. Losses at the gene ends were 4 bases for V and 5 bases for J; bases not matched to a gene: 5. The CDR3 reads CASSFTSGTETQYF. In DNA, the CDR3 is TGTGCCAGCAGCTTTACTAGCGGGACGGAGACCCAGTACTTC. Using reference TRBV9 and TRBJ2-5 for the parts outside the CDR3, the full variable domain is DSGVTQTPKHLITATGQRVTLRCSPRSGDLSVYWYQQSLDQGLQFLIQYYNGEERAKGNILERFSAQQFPDLHSELNLSSLELGDSALYFCASSFTSGTETQYFGPGTRLLVL.

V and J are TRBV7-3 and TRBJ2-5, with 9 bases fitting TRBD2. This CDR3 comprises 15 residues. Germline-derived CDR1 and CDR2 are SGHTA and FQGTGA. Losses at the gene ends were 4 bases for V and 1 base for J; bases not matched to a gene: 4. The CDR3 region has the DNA TGTGCCAGCAGCTCTAGCGGGGCAGCCCAAGAGACCCAGTACTTC. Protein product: CASSSSGAAQETQYF.

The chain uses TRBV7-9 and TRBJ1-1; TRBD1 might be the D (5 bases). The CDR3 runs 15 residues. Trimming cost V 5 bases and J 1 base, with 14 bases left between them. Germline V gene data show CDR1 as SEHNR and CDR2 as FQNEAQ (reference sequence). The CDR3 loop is CASSPLDNPNTEAFF. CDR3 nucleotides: TGTGCCAGCAGCCCTCTGGACAACCCGAACACTGAAGCTTTCTTT.

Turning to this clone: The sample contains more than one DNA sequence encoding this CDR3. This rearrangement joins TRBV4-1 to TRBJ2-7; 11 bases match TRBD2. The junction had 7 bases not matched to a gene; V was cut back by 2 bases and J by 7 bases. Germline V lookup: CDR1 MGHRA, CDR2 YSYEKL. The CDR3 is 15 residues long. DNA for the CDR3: TGCGCCAGCAGCCAACCGCTAGCGGGAGGAGGGGAGCAGTACTTC. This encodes CASSQPLAGGGEQYF.

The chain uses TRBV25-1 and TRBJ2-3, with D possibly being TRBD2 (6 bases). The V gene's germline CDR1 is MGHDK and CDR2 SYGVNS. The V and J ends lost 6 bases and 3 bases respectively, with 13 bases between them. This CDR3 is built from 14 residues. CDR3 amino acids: CASRAGWGTDTQYF. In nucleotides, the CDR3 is TGTGCCAGCAGGGCGGGGTGGGGTACAGATACGCAGTATTTT.

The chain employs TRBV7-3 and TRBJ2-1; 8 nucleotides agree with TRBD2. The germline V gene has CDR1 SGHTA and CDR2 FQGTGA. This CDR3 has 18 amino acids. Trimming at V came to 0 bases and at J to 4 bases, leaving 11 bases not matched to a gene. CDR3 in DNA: TGTGCCAGCAGCTTAACCCCCGTAGCGGGATTCACTTACAATGAGCAGTTCTTC. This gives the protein CASSLTPVAGFTYNEQFF.

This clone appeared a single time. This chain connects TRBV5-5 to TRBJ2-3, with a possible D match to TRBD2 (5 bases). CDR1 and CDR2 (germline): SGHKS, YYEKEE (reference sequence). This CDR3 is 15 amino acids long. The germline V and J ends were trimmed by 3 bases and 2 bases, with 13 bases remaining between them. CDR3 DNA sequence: TGTGCCAGCAGCTGGGGAGTCGCGACCACAGATACGCAGTATTTT. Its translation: CASSWGVATTDTQYF.

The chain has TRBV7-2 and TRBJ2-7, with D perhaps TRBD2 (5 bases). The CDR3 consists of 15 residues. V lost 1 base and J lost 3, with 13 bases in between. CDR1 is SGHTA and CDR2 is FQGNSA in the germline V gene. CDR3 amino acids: CASSLVEGKGYEQYF. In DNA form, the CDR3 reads TGTGCCAGCAGCTTAGTAGAGGGTAAAGGCTACGAGCAGTACTTC. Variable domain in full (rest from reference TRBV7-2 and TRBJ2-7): GAGVSQSPSNKVTEKGKDVELRCDPISGHTALYWYRQSLGQGLEFLIYFQGNSAPDKSGLPSDRFSAERTGGSVSTLTIQRTQQEDSAVYLCASSLVEGKGYEQYFGPGTRLTVT.

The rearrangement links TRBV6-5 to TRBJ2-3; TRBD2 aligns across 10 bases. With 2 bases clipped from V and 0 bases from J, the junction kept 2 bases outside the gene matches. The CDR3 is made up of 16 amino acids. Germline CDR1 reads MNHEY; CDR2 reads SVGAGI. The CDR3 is CASSYEAGGSTDTQYF. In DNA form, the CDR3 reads TGTGCCAGCAGTTACGAAGCGGGAGGGAGCACAGATACGCAGTATTTT.

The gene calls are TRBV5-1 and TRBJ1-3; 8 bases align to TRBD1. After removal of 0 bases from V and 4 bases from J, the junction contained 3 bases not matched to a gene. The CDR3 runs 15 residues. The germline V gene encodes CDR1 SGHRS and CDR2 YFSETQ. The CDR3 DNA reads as TGCGCCAGCAGCTTGGGGACAGGGAACGGAAACACCATATATTTT. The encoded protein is CASSLGTGNGNTIYF.

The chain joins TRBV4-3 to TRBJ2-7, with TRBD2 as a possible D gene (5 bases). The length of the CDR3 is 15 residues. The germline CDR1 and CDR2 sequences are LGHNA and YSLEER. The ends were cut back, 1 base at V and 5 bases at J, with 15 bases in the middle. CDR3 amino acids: CASSQGRDGGDEQYF. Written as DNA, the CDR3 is TGCGCCAGCAGCCAAGGGCGAGACGGAGGTGACGAGCAGTACTTC.

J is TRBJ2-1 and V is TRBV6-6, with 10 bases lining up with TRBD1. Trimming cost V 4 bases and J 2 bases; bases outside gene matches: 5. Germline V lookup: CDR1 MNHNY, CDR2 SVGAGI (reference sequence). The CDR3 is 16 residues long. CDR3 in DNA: TGTGCCAGCAGTTCCACCGGGACAGGGGCCTACAATGAGCAGTTCTTC. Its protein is CASSSTGTGAYNEQFF.

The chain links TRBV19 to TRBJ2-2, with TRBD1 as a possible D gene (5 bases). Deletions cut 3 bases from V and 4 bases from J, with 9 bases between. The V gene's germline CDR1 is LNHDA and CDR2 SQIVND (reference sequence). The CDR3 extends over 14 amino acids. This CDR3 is CASSIPGFTGELFF. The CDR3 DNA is TGTGCCAGTAGTATTCCAGGGTTCACCGGGGAGCTGTTTTTT.

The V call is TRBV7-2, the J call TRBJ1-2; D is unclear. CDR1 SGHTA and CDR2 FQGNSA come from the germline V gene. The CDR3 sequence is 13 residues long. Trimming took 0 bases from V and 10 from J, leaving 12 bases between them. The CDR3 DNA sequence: TGTGCCAGCAGCTTAGCTGCCGGGTCCACCTACACCTTC. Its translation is CASSLAAGSTYTF.

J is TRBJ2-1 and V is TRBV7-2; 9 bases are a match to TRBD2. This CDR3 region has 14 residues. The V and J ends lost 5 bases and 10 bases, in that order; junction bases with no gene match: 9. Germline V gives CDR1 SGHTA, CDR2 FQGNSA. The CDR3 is CASSHRTSEQEQFF. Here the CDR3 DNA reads TGTGCCAGCAGCCACCGGACTAGCGAGCAGGAGCAGTTCTTC. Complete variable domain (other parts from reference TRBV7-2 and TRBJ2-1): GAGVSQSPSNKVTEKGKDVELRCDPISGHTALYWYRQSLGQGLEFLIYFQGNSAPDKSGLPSDRFSAERTGGSVSTLTIQRTQQEDSAVYLCASSHRTSEQEQFFGPGTRLTVL.

CDR3 protein: CASSSGQGSTNEKLFF. The CDR3 region has the DNA TGTGCCAGCAGCTCCGGACAGGGCTCAACTAATGAAAAACTGTTTTTT. The chain uses TRBV7-8 and TRBJ1-4, with TRBD1 matching 8 bases. The junction had 4 bases not matched to a gene; V was cut back by 4 bases and J by 0 bases. Germline CDR1 SGHVS, CDR2 FQNEAQ. The CDR3 sequence is 16 residues long.

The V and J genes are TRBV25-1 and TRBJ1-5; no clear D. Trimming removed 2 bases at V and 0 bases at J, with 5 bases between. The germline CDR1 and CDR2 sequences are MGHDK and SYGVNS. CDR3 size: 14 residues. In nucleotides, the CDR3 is TGTGCCAGCAGTGAAACGGTTAGCAATCAGCCCCAGCATTTT. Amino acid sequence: CASSETVSNQPQHF.

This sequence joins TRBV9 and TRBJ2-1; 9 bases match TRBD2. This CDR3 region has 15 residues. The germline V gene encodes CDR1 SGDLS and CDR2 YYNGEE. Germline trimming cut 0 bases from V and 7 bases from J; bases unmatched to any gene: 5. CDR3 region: CASSVVSGSFNEQFF. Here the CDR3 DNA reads TGTGCCAGCAGCGTAGTTAGCGGGAGTTTTAATGAGCAGTTCTTC.

The CDR3 spells CASSPGQGNTGELFF. The CDR3 nucleotides are TGCGCCAGCAGCCCGGGACAGGGGAACACCGGGGAGCTGTTTTTT. The chain joins TRBV5-1 to TRBJ2-2; 9 bases fit TRBD1. The CDR3 spans 15 residues. CDR1 and CDR2 (germline): SGHRS, YFSETQ. The J segment lost 1 base and the V segment lost 4 bases, leaving 2 bases of the junction unmatched.

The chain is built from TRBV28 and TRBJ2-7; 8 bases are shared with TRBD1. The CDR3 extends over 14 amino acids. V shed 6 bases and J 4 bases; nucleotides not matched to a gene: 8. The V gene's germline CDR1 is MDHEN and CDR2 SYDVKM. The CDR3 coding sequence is TGTGCCAGCAGCCAGGGGGCTTACCCGTACGAGCAGTACTTC. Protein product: CASSQGAYPYEQYF.

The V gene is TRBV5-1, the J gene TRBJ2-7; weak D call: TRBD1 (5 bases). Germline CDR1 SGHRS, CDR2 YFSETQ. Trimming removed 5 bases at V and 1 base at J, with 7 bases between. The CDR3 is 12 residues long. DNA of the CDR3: TGCGCCAGCAGGACAGATTCCTACGAGCAGTACTTC. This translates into CASRTDSYEQYF.

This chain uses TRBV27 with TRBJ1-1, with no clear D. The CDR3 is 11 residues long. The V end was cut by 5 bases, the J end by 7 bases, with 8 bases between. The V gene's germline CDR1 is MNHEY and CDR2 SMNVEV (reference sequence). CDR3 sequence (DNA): TGTGCCAGCAGTACCGGGATTGAAGCTTTCTTT. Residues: CASSTGIEAFF.